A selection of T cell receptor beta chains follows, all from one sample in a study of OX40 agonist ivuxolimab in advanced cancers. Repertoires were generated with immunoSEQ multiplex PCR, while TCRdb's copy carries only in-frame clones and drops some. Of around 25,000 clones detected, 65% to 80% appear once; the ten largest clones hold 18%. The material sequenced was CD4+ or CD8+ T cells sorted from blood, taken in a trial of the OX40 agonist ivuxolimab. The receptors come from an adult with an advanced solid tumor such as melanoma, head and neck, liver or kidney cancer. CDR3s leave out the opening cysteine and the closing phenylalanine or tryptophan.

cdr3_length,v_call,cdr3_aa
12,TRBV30,AWSVLKGPGGYT
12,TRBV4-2,ASSYRGGGEKLF
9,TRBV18,ASSPNLGAF
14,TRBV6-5,ASSYLGGASGNTIY
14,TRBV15,ATSRVQGRGGTEAF
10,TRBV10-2,ASREVRNEQY
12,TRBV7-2,ASSLATATYEQY
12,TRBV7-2,ASSLGTPRQPQH
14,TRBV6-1,ASSVGPLDNAYEQY
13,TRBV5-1,AGQTAGAVNTEAF
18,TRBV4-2,ASSQDLVGVQGPGANVLT
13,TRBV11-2,ASSLGMSFVTEAF
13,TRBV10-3,ASSPDTSGNQPQH
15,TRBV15,ATSRDWAGYNTDTQY
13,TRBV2,ASSEALLASDTQY
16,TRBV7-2,ASSSEPLLGVRGDEQF
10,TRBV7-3,ASSPNEETQY
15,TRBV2,ASSEYPTYRSSYEQY
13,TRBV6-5,ASSGGWQGGQPQH
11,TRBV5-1,ATTSGAYNEQF
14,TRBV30,AWSPTGELSYNEQF
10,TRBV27,ASSPLTGKVI
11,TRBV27,ASSHGDHYGYT
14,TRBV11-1,ASSPPPRGSYNEQF